This T cell receptor beta chain emerged from a study of Ad26.COV2.S vaccination and SARS-CoV-2 variants. Study summary: Intramuscular Ad26.COV2.S doses were given once or twice, 56 days apart.

Findings and limits, study-wide: Higher spike-specific TCR breadth was found in vaccine recipients than in placebo recipients. There was reportedly substantial breadth in spike-specific CD8+ and CD4+ T cell responses after vaccination.

This sample's treatment: roughly 20 received Ad26.COV2.S at low or high dose, single or two shots; about 5 received placebo; per-sample allocation not given. The samples were gathered on day 63 after the first injection of vaccine or placebo. Its platform was an Ad26 vector, and its expressed antigen was Wuhan-strain SARS-CoV-2 spike. The germline V and J ends were trimmed by 7 bases and 3 bases, with 9 bases remaining between them. This CDR3 is built from 13 residues. Germline CDR1 KGHDR, CDR2 SFDVKD. Details on this clone: The antigen is not known.

Profiled with immunoSEQ multiplex PCR; TCRdb holds only in-frame clones, not every one. The sample lists around 340,000 clones, roughly 90% occurring once. Sequencing used peripheral blood, obtained in a trial of Ad26.COV2.S vaccine versus placebo. The sequence was collected from a person between 18 and 65 years old who received the Ad26.COV2.S COVID-19 vaccine or a placebo. This chain joins TRBV24-1 and TRBJ1-3; TRBD1 might be the D (5 bases). The CDR3 reads CATSGTDGNTIYF. The CDR3 coding sequence is TGTGCCACCAGCGGGACGGATGGAAACACCATATATTTT.